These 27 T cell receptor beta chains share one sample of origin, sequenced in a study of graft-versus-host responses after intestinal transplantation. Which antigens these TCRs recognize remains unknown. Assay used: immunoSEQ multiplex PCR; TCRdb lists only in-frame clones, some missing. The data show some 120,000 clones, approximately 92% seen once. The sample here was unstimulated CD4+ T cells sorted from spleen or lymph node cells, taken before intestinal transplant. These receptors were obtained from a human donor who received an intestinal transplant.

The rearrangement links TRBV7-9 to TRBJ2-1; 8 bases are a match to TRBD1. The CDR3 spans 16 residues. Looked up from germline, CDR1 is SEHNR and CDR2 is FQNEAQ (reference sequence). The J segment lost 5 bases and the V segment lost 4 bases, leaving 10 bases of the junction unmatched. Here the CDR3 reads CASSSTGTGGDNEQFF. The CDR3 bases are TGTGCCAGCAGCTCCACCGGGACAGGTGGGGACAATGAGCAGTTCTTC.

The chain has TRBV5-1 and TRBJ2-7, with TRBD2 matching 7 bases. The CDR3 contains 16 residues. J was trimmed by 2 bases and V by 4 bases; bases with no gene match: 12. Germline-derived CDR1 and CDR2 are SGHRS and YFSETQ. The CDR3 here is CASSRGDTAGPYEQYF. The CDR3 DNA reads TGCGCCAGCAGCCGAGGGGATACAGCGGGACCCTACGAGCAGTACTTC. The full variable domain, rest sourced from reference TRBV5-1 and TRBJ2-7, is KAGVTQTPRYLIKTRGQQVTLSCSPISGHRSVSWYQQTPGQGLQFLFEYFSETQRNKGNFPGRFSGRQFSNSRSEMNVSTLELGDSALYLCASSRGDTAGPYEQYFGPGTRLTVT.

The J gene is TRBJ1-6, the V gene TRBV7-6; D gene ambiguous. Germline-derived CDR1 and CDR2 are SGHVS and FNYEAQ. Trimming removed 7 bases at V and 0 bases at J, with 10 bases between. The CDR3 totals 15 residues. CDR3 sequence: CASTRLSSYNSPLHF. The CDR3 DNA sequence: TGTGCCAGCACTCGCTTGAGCTCCTATAATTCACCCCTCCACTTT.

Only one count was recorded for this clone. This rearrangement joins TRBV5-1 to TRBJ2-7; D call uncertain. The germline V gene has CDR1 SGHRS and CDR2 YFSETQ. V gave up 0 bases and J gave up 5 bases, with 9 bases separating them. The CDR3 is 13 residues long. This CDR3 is CASSLETSDEQYF. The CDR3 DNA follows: TGCGCCAGCAGCTTGGAGACATCGGACGAGCAGTACTTC.

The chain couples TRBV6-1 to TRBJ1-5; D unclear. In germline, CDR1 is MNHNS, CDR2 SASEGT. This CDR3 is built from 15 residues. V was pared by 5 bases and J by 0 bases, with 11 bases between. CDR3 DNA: TGTGCCAGCAGTTCGGACGGCTATAGCAATCAGCCCCAGCATTTT. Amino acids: CASSSDGYSNQPQHF.

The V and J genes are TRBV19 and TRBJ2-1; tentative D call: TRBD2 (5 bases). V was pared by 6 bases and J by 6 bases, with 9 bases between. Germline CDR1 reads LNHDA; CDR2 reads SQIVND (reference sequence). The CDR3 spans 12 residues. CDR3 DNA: TGTGCCAGTAGCTTTCTAGCCAATGAGCAGTTCTTC. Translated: CASSFLANEQFF.

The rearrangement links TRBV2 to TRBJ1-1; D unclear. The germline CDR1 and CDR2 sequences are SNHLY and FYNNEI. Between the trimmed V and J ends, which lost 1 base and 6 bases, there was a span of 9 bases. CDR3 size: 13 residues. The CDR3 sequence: CASSEGRIAEAFF. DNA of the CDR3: TGTGCCAGCAGTGAAGGAAGGATCGCTGAAGCTTTCTTT.

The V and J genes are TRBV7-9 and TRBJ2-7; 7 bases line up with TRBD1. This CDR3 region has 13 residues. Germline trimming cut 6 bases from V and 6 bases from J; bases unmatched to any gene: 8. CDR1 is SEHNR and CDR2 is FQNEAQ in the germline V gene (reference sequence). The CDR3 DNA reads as TGTGCCAGCAGGCGAATACAGGGGAGCGAGCAGTACTTC. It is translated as CASRRIQGSEQYF.

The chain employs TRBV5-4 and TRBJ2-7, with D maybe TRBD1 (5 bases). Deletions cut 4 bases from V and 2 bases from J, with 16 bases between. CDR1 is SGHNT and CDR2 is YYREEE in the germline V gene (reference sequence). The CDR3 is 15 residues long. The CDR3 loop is CASSLVGQGPYEQYF. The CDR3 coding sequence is TGTGCCAGCAGCCTGGTCGGACAAGGCCCCTACGAGCAGTACTTC.

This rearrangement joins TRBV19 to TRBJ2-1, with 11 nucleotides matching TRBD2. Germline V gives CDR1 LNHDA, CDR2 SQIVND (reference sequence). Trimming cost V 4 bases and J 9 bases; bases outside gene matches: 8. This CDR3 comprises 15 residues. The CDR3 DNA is TGTGCCAGTAGTACTCTAGCGGGGGGTTCGGGTGAGCAGTTCTTC. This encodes CASSTLAGGSGEQFF.

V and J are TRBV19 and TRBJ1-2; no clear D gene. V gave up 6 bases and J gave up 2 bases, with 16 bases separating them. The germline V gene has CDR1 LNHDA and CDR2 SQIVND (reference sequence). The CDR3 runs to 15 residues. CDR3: CASSDDLGANYGYTF. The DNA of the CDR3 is TGTGCCAGTAGCGACGACCTGGGAGCAAACTATGGCTACACCTTC.

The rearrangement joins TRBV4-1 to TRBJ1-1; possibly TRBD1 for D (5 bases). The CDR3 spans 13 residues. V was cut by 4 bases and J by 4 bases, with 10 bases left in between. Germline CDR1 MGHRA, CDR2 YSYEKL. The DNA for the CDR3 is TGCGCCAGCAGCCGGGGAGGGGCCACTGAAGCTTTCTTT. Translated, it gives CASSRGGATEAFF.

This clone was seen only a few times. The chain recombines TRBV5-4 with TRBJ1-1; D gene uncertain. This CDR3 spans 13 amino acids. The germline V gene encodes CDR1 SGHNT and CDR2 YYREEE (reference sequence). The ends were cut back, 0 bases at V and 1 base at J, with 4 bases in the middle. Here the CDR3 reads CASSLAGNTEAFF. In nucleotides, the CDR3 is TGTGCCAGCAGCTTGGCAGGGAACACTGAAGCTTTCTTT. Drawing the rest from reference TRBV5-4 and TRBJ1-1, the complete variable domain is ETGVTQSPTHLIKTRGQQVTLRCSSQSGHNTVSWYQQALGQGPQFIFQYYREEENGRGNFPPRFSGLQFPNYSSELNVNALELDDSALYLCASSLAGNTEAFFGQGTRLTVV.

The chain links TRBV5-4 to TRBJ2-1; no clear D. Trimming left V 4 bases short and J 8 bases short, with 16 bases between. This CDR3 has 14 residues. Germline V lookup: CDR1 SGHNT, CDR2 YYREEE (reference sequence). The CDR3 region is CASSLPTVTDEQFF. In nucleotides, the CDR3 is TGTGCCAGCAGCCTACCTACAGTTACCGATGAGCAGTTCTTC.

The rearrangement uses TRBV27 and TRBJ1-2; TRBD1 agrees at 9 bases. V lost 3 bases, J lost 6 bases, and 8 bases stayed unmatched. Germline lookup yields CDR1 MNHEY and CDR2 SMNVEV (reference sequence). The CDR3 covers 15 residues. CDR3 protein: CASSFGQGSPNGYTF. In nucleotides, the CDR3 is TGTGCCAGCAGTTTTGGACAGGGGAGCCCTAATGGCTACACCTTC.

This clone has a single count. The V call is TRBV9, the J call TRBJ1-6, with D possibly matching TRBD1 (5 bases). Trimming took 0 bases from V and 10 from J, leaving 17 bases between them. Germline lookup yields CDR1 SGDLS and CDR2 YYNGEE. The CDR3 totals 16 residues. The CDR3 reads CASSVGGDGGRSPLHF. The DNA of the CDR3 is TGTGCCAGCAGCGTAGGGGGGGACGGCGGTCGATCACCCCTCCACTTT.

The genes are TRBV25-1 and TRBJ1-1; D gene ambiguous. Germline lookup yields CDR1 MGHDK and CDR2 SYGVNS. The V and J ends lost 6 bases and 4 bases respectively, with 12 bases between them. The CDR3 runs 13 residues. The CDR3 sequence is CASRSQRGTEAFF. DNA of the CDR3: TGTGCCAGCAGATCTCAAAGAGGCACTGAAGCTTTCTTT. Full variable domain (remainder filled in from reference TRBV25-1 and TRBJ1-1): EADIYQTPRYLVIGTGKKITLECSQTMGHDKMYWYQQDPGMELHLIHYSYGVNSTEKGDLSSESTVSRIRTEHFPLTLESARPSHTSQYLCASRSQRGTEAFFGQGTRLTVV.

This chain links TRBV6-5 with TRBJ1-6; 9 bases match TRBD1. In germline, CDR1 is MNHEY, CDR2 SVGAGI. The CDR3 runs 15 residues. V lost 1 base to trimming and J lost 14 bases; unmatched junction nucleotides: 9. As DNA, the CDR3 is TGTGCCAGCAGTTACTGGGACAGGGCTTGGGGGGCCCTCCACTTT. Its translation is CASSYWDRAWGALHF.

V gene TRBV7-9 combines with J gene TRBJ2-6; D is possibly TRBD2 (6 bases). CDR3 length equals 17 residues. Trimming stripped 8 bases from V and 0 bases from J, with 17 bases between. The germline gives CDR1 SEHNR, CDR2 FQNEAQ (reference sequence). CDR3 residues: CASLGRGPISGANVLTF. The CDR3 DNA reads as TGTGCCAGCCTCGGGCGGGGTCCTATCTCTGGGGCCAACGTCCTGACTTTC. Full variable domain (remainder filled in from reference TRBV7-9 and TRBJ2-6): DTGVSQNPRHKITKRGQNVTFRCDPISEHNRLYWYRQTLGQGPEFLTYFQNEAQLEKSRLLSDRFSAERPKGSFSTLEIQRTEQGDSAMYLCASLGRGPISGANVLTFGAGSRLTVL.

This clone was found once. The DNA of the CDR3 is TGCAGCGTTGAATTACAGGGGGCGGGCTACACCTTC. Amino acids: CSVELQGAGYTF. The genes are TRBV29-1 and TRBJ1-2; 9 nucleotides align to TRBD1. This CDR3 contains 12 residues. CDR1 and CDR2 from the germline V gene are SQVTM and ANQGSEA. V gave up 2 bases and J gave up 8 bases; unmatched junction bases: 3. Combining the CDR3 with reference TRBV29-1 and TRBJ1-2 gives the whole variable domain SAVISQKPSRDICQRGTSLTIQCQVDSQVTMMFWYRQQPGQSLTLIATANQGSEATYESGFVIDKFPISRPNLTFSTLTVSNMSPEDSSIYLCSVELQGAGYTFGSGTRLTVV.

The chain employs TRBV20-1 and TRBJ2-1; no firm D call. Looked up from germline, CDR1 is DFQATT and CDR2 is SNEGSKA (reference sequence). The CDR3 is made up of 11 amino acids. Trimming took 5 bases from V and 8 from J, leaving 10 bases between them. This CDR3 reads CSAYSAYEQFF. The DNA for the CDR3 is TGCAGTGCTTATTCTGCTTATGAGCAGTTCTTC.

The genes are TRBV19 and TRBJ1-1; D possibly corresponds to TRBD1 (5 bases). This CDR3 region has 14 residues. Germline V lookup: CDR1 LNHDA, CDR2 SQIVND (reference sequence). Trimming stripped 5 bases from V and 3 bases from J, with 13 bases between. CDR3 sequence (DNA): TGTGCCAGTAGTCTCTCCTCAGGGTACACTGAAGCTTTCTTT. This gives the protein CASSLSSGYTEAFF.

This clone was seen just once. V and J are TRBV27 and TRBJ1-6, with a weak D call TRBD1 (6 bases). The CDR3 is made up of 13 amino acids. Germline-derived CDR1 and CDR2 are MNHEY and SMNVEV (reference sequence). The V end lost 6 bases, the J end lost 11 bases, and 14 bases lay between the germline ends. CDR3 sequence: CASREQGRPPLHF. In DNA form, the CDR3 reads TGTGCCAGCAGGGAACAGGGAAGGCCACCCCTCCACTTT.

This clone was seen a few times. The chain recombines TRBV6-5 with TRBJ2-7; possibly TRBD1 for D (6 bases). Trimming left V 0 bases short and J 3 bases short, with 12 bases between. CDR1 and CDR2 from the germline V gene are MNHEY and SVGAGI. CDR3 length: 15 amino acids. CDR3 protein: CASSYSQGIGYEQYF. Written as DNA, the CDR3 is TGTGCCAGCAGTTACTCGCAGGGGATCGGCTACGAGCAGTACTTC.

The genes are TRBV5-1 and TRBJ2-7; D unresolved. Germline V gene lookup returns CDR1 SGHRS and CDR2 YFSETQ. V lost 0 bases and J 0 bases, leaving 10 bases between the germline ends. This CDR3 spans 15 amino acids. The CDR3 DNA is TGCGCCAGCAGCTTGGAGTGGCCTAGCTCCTACGAGCAGTACTTC. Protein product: CASSLEWPSSYEQYF.

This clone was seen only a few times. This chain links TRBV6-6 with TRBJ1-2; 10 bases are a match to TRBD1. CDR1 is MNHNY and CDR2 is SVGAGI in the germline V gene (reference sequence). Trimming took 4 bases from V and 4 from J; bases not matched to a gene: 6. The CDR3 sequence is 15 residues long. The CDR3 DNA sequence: TGTGCCAGCAGTTCCACCCGGACAGGGGGCTATGGCTACACCTTC. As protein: CASSSTRTGGYGYTF.

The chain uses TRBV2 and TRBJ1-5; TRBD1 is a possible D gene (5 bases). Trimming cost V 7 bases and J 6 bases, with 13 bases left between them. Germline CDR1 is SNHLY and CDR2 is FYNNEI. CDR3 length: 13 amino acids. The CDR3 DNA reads TGTGCCAGCAATCCAGGGTTAGCTCAGCCCCAGCATTTT. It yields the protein CASNPGLAQPQHF.